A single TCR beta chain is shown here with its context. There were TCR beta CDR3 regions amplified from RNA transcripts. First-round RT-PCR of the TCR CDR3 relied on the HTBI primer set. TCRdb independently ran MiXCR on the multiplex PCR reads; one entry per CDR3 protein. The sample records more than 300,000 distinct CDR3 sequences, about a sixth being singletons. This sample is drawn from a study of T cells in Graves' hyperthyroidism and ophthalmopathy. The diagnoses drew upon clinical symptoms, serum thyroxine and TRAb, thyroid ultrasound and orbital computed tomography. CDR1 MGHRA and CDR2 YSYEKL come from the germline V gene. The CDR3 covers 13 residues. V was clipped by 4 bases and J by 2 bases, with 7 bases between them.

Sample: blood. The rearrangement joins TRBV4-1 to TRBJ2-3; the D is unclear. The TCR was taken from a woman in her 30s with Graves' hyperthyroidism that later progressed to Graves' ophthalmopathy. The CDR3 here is CASSLRNTDTQYF. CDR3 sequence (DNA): TGCGCCAGCAGCCTTAGGAACACAGATACGCAGTATTTT.